The 26 T cell receptor beta chains below were found in one sample sequenced in a study of blood T cell repertoires in COVID-19. Sequencing used immunoSEQ multiplex PCR; TCRdb keeps in-frame clones, though not all of them. The sample consists of about 480,000 clones, more than 70% of them appearing once. Sequencing was carried out using peripheral blood. These receptors originate from a woman between 50 and 59 years old with COVID-19, enrolled during active disease.

J is TRBJ2-6 and V is TRBV5-1; possible D gene TRBD1, 6 bases. This CDR3 is built from 15 residues. The germline V and J ends were trimmed by 3 bases and 3 bases, with 10 bases remaining between them. Germline-derived CDR1 and CDR2 are SGHRS and YFSETQ. The CDR3 DNA reads as TGCGCCAGCAGCTATACAGGGAGTGGGGCCAACGTCCTGACTTTC. Translation: CASSYTGSGANVLTF.

The chain recombines TRBV30 with TRBJ1-5; 7 bases align to TRBD1. Germline loops: CDR1 GTSNPN, CDR2 SVGIG (reference sequence). The CDR3 is 17 amino acids. Germline trimming cut 5 bases from V and 0 bases from J; bases unmatched to any gene: 13. CDR3 DNA sequence: TGTGCCTGGCGAACCGGGGGACAGCACCTTAGCAATCAGCCCCAGCATTTT. This encodes CAWRTGGQHLSNQPQHF. The full variable domain, in which reference TRBV30 and TRBJ1-5 provide the parts outside the CDR3, is SQTIHQWPATLVQPVGSPLSLECTVEGTSNPNLYWYRQAAGRGLQLLFYSVGIGQISSEVPQNLSASRPQDRQFILSSKKLLLSDSGFYLCAWRTGGQHLSNQPQHFGDGTRLSIL.

The gene calls are TRBV7-8 and TRBJ1-5, with 7 bases lining up with TRBD1. CDR1 and CDR2 (germline): SGHVS, FQNEAQ. Trimming at V came to 5 bases and at J to 4 bases, leaving 5 bases not matched to a gene. The CDR3 length is 14 residues. The CDR3 nucleotides read TGTGCCAGCAGCCAAGACAGGGTTAATCAGCCCCAGCATTTT. Translated: CASSQDRVNQPQHF.

The chain is built from TRBV4-2 and TRBJ2-7, with TRBD1 matching over 7 bases. Germline V lookup: CDR1 LGHNA, CDR2 YNFKEQ. The CDR3 loop spans 20 amino acids. The trim removed 1 base at V and 5 bases at J, leaving 23 bases unmatched. The DNA of the CDR3 is TGTGCCAGCAGCCAAGTGGTGACAGCCAACCCCAGGGGGTTAATTGACGAGCAGTACTTC. As protein: CASSQVVTANPRGLIDEQYF.

The rearrangement links TRBV5-1 to TRBJ1-1, with a weak D call TRBD1 (5 bases). This CDR3 spans 14 amino acids. Per germline, CDR1 SGHRS and CDR2 YFSETQ. Trimming left V 0 bases short and J 4 bases short, with 10 bases between. The chain's CDR3 is CASSLDQGATEAFF. In DNA, the CDR3 is TGCGCCAGCAGCTTGGATCAGGGTGCCACTGAAGCTTTCTTT. The full variable domain, completed using reference TRBV5-1 and TRBJ1-1, is KAGVTQTPRYLIKTRGQQVTLSCSPISGHRSVSWYQQTPGQGLQFLFEYFSETQRNKGNFPGRFSGRQFSNSRSEMNVSTLELGDSALYLCASSLDQGATEAFFGQGTRLTVV.

This clone has just a few counts. The chain has TRBV28 and TRBJ1-5, with 9 positions matching TRBD1. CDR3 length equals 15 residues. V shed 5 bases, J shed 9 bases, and the junction held 11 bases outside the gene matches. The germline V gene has CDR1 MDHEN and CDR2 SYDVKM. The CDR3 coding sequence is TGTGCCAGCAGTCCTGACAGGGGGAATGAGTCGCCCCAGCATTTT. This sequence encodes CASSPDRGNESPQHF.

V and J are TRBV11-3 and TRBJ2-7; 11 positions agree with TRBD2. The CDR3 runs to 15 residues. The germline CDR1 and CDR2 sequences are SGHNT and YENEEA. The ends lost 5 bases at V and 7 bases at J; junction bases unmatched: 10. The CDR3 DNA is TGTGCCAGCAGCGCGACTAGCGGGGAGGCCTCGGAGCAGTACTTC. Translation: CASSATSGEASEQYF.

The chain uses TRBV19 and TRBJ2-7; no firm D call. Germline-derived CDR1 and CDR2 are LNHDA and SQIVND (reference sequence). The CDR3 covers 13 residues. The V and J ends lost 3 bases and 6 bases respectively, with 12 bases between them. The CDR3 DNA reads as TGTGCCAGTAGTATCATGCAGGCAGCCGAGCAGTACTTC. It encodes CASSIMQAAEQYF.

The chain joins TRBV12-3 or TRBV12-4 to TRBJ2-3, with D perhaps matching TRBD2 (6 bases). V was pared by 4 bases and J by 8 bases, with 7 bases between. The CDR3 totals 11 residues. CDR3 region: CASSSEGTQYF. The CDR3 bases are TGTGCCAGCAGTTCGGAGGGTACGCAGTATTTT.

The J gene is TRBJ1-2, the V gene TRBV2; the D is unclear. Germline CDR1 is SNHLY and CDR2 is FYNNEI. This CDR3 is 14 amino acids long. The V gene lost 0 bases and the J gene lost 7 bases, with 12 bases spanning the gap. This chain's CDR3 is CASSEASAGRGYTF. The CDR3 DNA reads TGTGCCAGCAGTGAAGCTTCGGCAGGTCGTGGCTACACCTTC.

The rearrangement links TRBV2 to TRBJ1-2, with TRBD1 as a possible D gene (5 bases). This CDR3 comprises 16 residues. The germline V gene encodes CDR1 SNHLY and CDR2 FYNNEI. V dropped 5 bases and J dropped 0 bases, with 16 bases sitting between them. The CDR3 DNA is TGTGCCAGCAGTAAGGCGGGACCTTCGTCTAACTATGGCTACACCTTC. This gives the protein CASSKAGPSSNYGYTF.

CDR3 bases: TGTGCCAGCAGTTCACTACAGGGGGCGCGCTATGGCTACACCTTC. Translation gives CASSSLQGARYGYTF. The chain employs TRBV27 and TRBJ1-2, with 9 bases aligning to TRBD1. From germline, CDR1 is MNHEY and CDR2 SMNVEV (reference sequence). The V gene end was trimmed by 4 bases and the J gene end by 4 bases; junction bases not matched to a gene: 7. The CDR3 contains 15 residues.

The chain has TRBV3-1 (or the pseudogene TRBV3-2) and TRBJ2-7; TRBD1 matches at 8 bases. Germline-derived CDR1 and CDR2 are LGHDT and YNNKEL (reference sequence). The length of the CDR3 is 15 residues. V shed 5 bases and J 4 bases; nucleotides not matched to a gene: 10. CDR3 nucleotide sequence: TGTGCCAGCAGCTCCCCGGCAGGGGGCATTTACGAGCAGTACTTC. Amino acid sequence: CASSSPAGGIYEQYF.

V and J are TRBV5-1 and TRBJ2-7; no clear D gene. The CDR3 is 13 residues long. CDR1 SGHRS and CDR2 YFSETQ come from the germline V gene. The V end lost 0 bases, the J end lost 3 bases, and 7 bases lay between the germline ends. The CDR3 sequence: CASSLGGLYEQYF. For the CDR3, the DNA is TGCGCCAGCAGCTTGGGTGGGCTCTACGAGCAGTACTTC.

The rearrangement uses TRBV12-3 or TRBV12-4 and TRBJ1-1, with D unclear. The CDR3 length is 11 residues. Trimming cost V 4 bases and J 7 bases, with 7 bases left between them. The CDR3 bases are TGTGCCAGCAGTTCCCCAATTGAAGCTTTCTTT. Protein product: CASSSPIEAFF.

This clone is a singleton in its sample. The V and J genes are TRBV11-3 and TRBJ2-5, with 9 bases matching TRBD2. V was clipped by 4 bases and J by 5 bases; unmatched bases: 8. This CDR3 has 15 amino acids. CDR1 is SGHNT, CDR2 YENEEA, per germline. CDR3 amino acids: CASSSSGLARETQYF. Written as DNA, the CDR3 is TGTGCCAGCAGCTCCTCGGGACTAGCACGCGAGACCCAGTACTTC.

The chain joins TRBV27 to TRBJ2-1, with D tentatively TRBD2 (5 bases). Germline V gene data show CDR1 as MNHEY and CDR2 as SMNVEV (reference sequence). CDR3 length equals 16 residues. V lost 3 bases and J lost 0, with 12 bases in between. The CDR3 DNA reads as TGTGCCAGCAGTTTGGAGGCACCCCCCTCCTACAATGAGCAGTTCTTC. This gives the protein CASSLEAPPSYNEQFF.

This sequence joins TRBV12-5 and TRBJ1-3, with 10 positions matching TRBD1. Germline values: CDR1 LGHNT, CDR2 FRNRAP. The CDR3 sequence is 16 residues long. J lost 9 bases, V lost 0 bases, and 8 bases had no gene match. The CDR3 coding sequence is TGTGCTAGTGGTTTGGTACTTGGACAGGGGGTCGGCACCATATATTTT. It is translated as CASGLVLGQGVGTIYF.

The CDR3 spells CAINFDRGDGNTIYF. CDR3 sequence (DNA): TGTGCCATCAACTTCGACAGGGGAGATGGAAACACCATATATTTT. The chain links TRBV10-3 to TRBJ1-3, with 8 bases lining up with TRBD1. Per germline, CDR1 ENHRY and CDR2 SYGVKD. This CDR3 has 15 amino acids. Unmatched junction bases numbered 8, after V lost 7 bases and J lost 3 bases.

The genes are TRBV7-6 and TRBJ1-2; TRBD1 agrees at 10 bases. Germline-derived CDR1 and CDR2 are SGHVS and FNYEAQ. This CDR3 is built from 13 residues. V shed 4 bases and J 6 bases; nucleotides not matched to a gene: 2. CDR3 protein: CASSWGQGNGYTF. In nucleotides, the CDR3 is TGTGCCAGCAGCTGGGGACAGGGGAATGGCTACACCTTC. The whole variable domain, remainder taken from reference TRBV7-6 and TRBJ1-2, is GAGVSQSPRYKVTKRGQDVALRCDPISGHVSLYWYRQALGQGPEFLTYFNYEAQQDKSGLPNDRFSAERPEGSISTLTIQRTEQRDSAMYRCASSWGQGNGYTFGSGTRLTVV.

This clone was seen only once. The V gene is TRBV7-9, the J gene TRBJ2-7; TRBD2 agrees at 7 bases. The CDR3 length is 15 residues. The junction had 7 bases not matched to a gene; V was cut back by 5 bases and J by 0 bases. Germline V gene lookup returns CDR1 SEHNR and CDR2 FQNEAQ (reference sequence). The CDR3: CASSPIGGVSYEQYF. In DNA form, the CDR3 reads TGTGCCAGCAGCCCGATTGGGGGGGTCTCCTACGAGCAGTACTTC.

For the CDR3, the DNA is TGTGCCAGCAGTTCGGTTCGTGCCCGGGGCTACACCTTC. It is translated as CASSSVRARGYTF. The chain is built from TRBV27 and TRBJ1-2, with D unresolved. The CDR3 contains 13 residues. CDR1 is MNHEY and CDR2 is SMNVEV in the germline V gene (reference sequence). With 4 bases removed from V and 8 bases from J, the gap between germline ends came to 14 bases.

The chain uses TRBV19 and TRBJ2-5; D unclear. The V end was cut by 1 base, the J end by 2 bases, with 5 bases between. The length of the CDR3 is 13 residues. Per germline, CDR1 LNHDA and CDR2 SQIVND (reference sequence). The CDR3 DNA sequence: TGTGCCAGTAGTATAGCCGGTCAAGAGACCCAGTACTTC. Translating it yields CASSIAGQETQYF.

This clone has a handful of counts. The chain is built from TRBV6-5 and TRBJ1-1; D unclear. The V and J ends lost 8 bases and 4 bases respectively, with 17 bases between them. Germline V CDR1 and CDR2: MNHEY, SVGAGI. CDR3 length: 14 amino acids. CDR3 bases: TGTGCCAGCTCCCGGGAGGCGGCGACCACTGAAGCTTTCTTT. This sequence encodes CASSREAATTEAFF.

This chain links TRBV3-1 (or the pseudogene TRBV3-2) with TRBJ2-7; 15 bases agree with TRBD2. The V segment lost 4 bases and the J segment 2 bases; nucleotides outside the gene matches: 3. CDR1 is LGHDT and CDR2 is YNNKEL in the germline V gene (reference sequence). The CDR3 is 16 residues long. The DNA for the CDR3 is TGTGCCAGCAGCCCTGGACTAGCGGGGGGGGCCTACGAGCAGTACTTC. Protein: CASSPGLAGGAYEQYF.

The rearrangement uses TRBV6-6 and TRBJ1-1, with D hard to call. Trimming removed 0 bases from V and 1 base from J, with 6 bases in between. Germline loops: CDR1 MNHNY, CDR2 SVGAGI (reference sequence). CDR3 length equals 14 residues. DNA of the CDR3: TGTGCCAGCAGTTACTCGTATAAGAACACTGAAGCTTTCTTT. Its translation is CASSYSYKNTEAFF.